These 27 T cell receptor beta chains were all obtained from the same sample, sequenced in a study of cytomegalovirus exposure and HLA in healthy donors. With 60 Vbeta and 13 Jbeta primers, the PCR was carried out. Libraries were prepared by immunoSEQ multiplex PCR; TCRdb keeps only in-frame clonotypes and omits some of them. The repertoire includes about 200,000 clones, 83% of them detected once, and more than 1.3% sits in the top ten. Sequencing was done on a sample of PBMCs. Receptor source: a girl between 5 and 17 years old in good health and CMV-seronegative.

The J gene is TRBJ1-6, the V gene TRBV7-3; 9 bases fit TRBD1. V was clipped by 5 bases and J by 5 bases; unmatched bases: 4. Germline V lookup: CDR1 SGHTA, CDR2 FQGTGA. The CDR3 length is 15 residues. Here the CDR3 DNA reads TGTGCCAGCAGCAGGACAGGGGCGGATAATTCACCCCTCCACTTT. This sequence encodes CASSRTGADNSPLHF.

This CDR3 reads CASSPTRVITDTQYF. CDR3 nucleotides: TGTGCCAGCAGTCCAACCAGGGTGATCACAGATACGCAGTATTTT. This sequence joins TRBV27 and TRBJ2-3, with D tentatively TRBD1 (5 bases). This CDR3 is 15 amino acids long. The germline V gene has CDR1 MNHEY and CDR2 SMNVEV (reference sequence). V was pared by 5 bases and J by 2 bases, with 14 bases between.

The chain links TRBV7-9 to TRBJ1-2, with D possibly being TRBD1 (5 bases). The CDR3 runs to 11 residues. Trimming took 10 bases from V and 8 from J, leaving 14 bases between them. Germline CDR1 and CDR2: SEHNR and FQNEAQ (reference sequence). CDR3 DNA sequence: TGTGCCACCCCTTCGGGGGGAGGCTACACCTTC. The encoded protein is CATPSGGGYTF.

CDR3 in amino acids: CASSLNPAEYSYEQYF. The DNA of the CDR3 is TGTGCCAGCAGCCTTAATCCAGCGGAATACTCCTACGAGCAGTACTTC. V usage is TRBV5-6 and J usage is TRBJ2-5; D might be TRBD2 (5 bases). Gene TRBJ2-7 matches the end of the DNA better, so the J call may be wrong. The V gene's germline CDR1 is SGHDT and CDR2 YYEEEE. The CDR3 covers 16 residues.

As for this clone: Without the conserved terminal phenylalanine or tryptophan, this CDR3 likely stems from a read error. Because the CDR3's place on the DNA is in doubt, the DNA is left out and the CDR3 is given as listed by TCRdb. The chain employs TRBV5-1 and TRBJ2-7; the table's D call TRBD2 went unverified against the DNA. Germline-derived CDR1 and CDR2 are SGHRS and YFSETQ. The CDR3 spans 12 amino acids, including both terminal residues. The CDR3 reads CASSDGTSGTRT.

The chain recombines TRBV18 with TRBJ1-1, with 7 bases fitting TRBD1. Germline loops: CDR1 KGHSH, CDR2 LQKENI. J lost 0 bases, V lost 7 bases, and 11 bases had no gene match. The CDR3 is 16 amino acids. The CDR3 DNA is TGTGCCAGCTTAAGGGACAGCATTAACATGAACACTGAAGCTTTCTTT. It codes for CASLRDSINMNTEAFF.

The chain joins TRBV6-4 to TRBJ2-1; D call uncertain. Trimming removed 5 bases from V and 9 bases from J, with 8 bases in between. CDR1 MRHNA and CDR2 SNTAGT come from the germline V gene. CDR3 length equals 11 residues. The CDR3 sequence is CASSPLLEQFF. The CDR3 DNA follows: TGTGCCAGCAGTCCTCTCCTTGAGCAGTTCTTC.

This clone was observed a few times. The rearrangement joins TRBV6-5 to TRBJ1-1; 8 nucleotides match TRBD1. This CDR3 is built from 14 residues. With V trimmed by 4 bases and J by 3 bases, 4 bases remained unmatched. Looked up from germline, CDR1 is MNHEY and CDR2 is SVGAGI. The CDR3 loop reads CASSFDRGYTEAFF. CDR3 DNA sequence: TGTGCCAGCAGTTTCGACAGGGGATACACTGAAGCTTTCTTT.

The chain combines TRBV13 with TRBJ2-6; 10 nucleotides agree with TRBD1. Germline V CDR1 and CDR2: PRHDT, FYEKMQ (reference sequence). This CDR3 has 19 amino acids. With 1 base clipped from V and 4 bases from J, the junction kept 10 bases outside the gene matches. The CDR3 nucleotides read TGTGCCAGCAGCTTAGACTGGACAGGGGGAGTGGAAGGGGCCAACGTCCTGACTTTC. The encoded protein is CASSLDWTGGVEGANVLTF.

The chain carries TRBV7-9 and TRBJ1-2; D call uncertain. CDR3 size: 15 residues. Trimming took off 7 bases at V and 6 bases at J, with 21 bases between the two ends. Per germline, CDR1 SEHNR and CDR2 FQNEAQ (reference sequence). The chain's CDR3 is CASTPSQLPFHGYTF. The CDR3 DNA follows: TGTGCCAGCACCCCTTCTCAACTCCCGTTCCATGGCTACACCTTC.

The V and J genes are TRBV5-1 and TRBJ1-3, with 8 bases lining up with TRBD1. This CDR3 spans 19 amino acids. The V gene end was trimmed by 1 base and the J gene end by 0 bases; junction bases not matched to a gene: 12. CDR1 SGHRS and CDR2 YFSETQ come from the germline V gene. CDR3: CASSLFGGSTGASGNTIYF. CDR3 bases: TGCGCCAGCAGCTTGTTTGGGGGTTCGACAGGGGCCTCTGGAAACACCATATATTTT.

CDR3 bases: TGCGCCAGCAGCCAAGTCGAGAGGGGAGGTGGAAACACCATATATTTT. This translates into CASSQVERGGGNTIYF. The rearrangement links TRBV4-1 to TRBJ1-3, with D maybe TRBD1 (5 bases). Trimming pared 1 base from V and 3 bases from J, leaving 13 bases between. The germline V gene has CDR1 MGHRA and CDR2 YSYEKL. The CDR3 has 16 amino acids.

The CDR3 DNA sequence: TGTGCCAGCTCACCATTCGCGGGGGCTGAAAAACTGTTTTTT. Protein product: CASSPFAGAEKLFF. The rearrangement links TRBV18 to TRBJ1-4, with D tentatively TRBD1 (6 bases). Trimming removed 2 bases at V and 7 bases at J, with 11 bases between. The CDR3 contains 14 residues. The V gene's germline CDR1 is KGHSH and CDR2 LQKENI.

This clone came up a few times. This rearrangement joins TRBV6-6 to TRBJ1-5; D gene ambiguous. The CDR3 runs to 13 residues. Germline CDR1 MNHNY, CDR2 SVGAGI (reference sequence). V was trimmed by 5 bases and J by 5 bases, leaving 10 bases between them. The CDR3 DNA is TGTGCCAGCAGTAGCGGACGATATCAGCCCCAGCATTTT. Translation gives CASSSGRYQPQHF.

With regard to this clone: Other DNA sequences within the sample encode an identical CDR3. This chain's CDR3 is CASSGGYGYTF. Here the CDR3 DNA reads TGTGCCAGCAGTGGCGGCTATGGCTACACCTTC. This sequence joins TRBV25-1 and TRBJ1-2; no definite D call. Germline assignment: CDR1 MGHDK and CDR2 SYGVNS. V was cut by 4 bases and J by 4 bases, with 4 bases left in between. The CDR3 runs to 11 residues.

The gene calls are TRBV5-8 and TRBJ2-1; 11 nucleotides match TRBD2. The CDR3 extends over 16 amino acids. J was trimmed by 0 bases and V by 10 bases; bases with no gene match: 9. Looked up from germline, CDR1 is SGHTS and CDR2 is YDEGEE. CDR3 bases: TGTGCCGGTTTTGGACTAGCGGGTAACTCCTACAATGAGCAGTTCTTC. Amino acid sequence: CAGFGLAGNSYNEQFF.

J is TRBJ1-4 and V is TRBV5-1; tentatively, D is TRBD1 (6 bases). CDR3 length: 16 amino acids. From germline, CDR1 is SGHRS and CDR2 YFSETQ. Deletions cut 5 bases from V and 0 bases from J, with 14 bases between. The chain's CDR3 is CASSQTTGPTNEKLFF. DNA for the CDR3: TGCGCCAGCAGTCAAACGACAGGCCCAACTAATGAAAAACTGTTTTTT.

The chain carries TRBV4-1 and TRBJ1-4, with TRBD1 as a possible D gene (6 bases). The CDR3 contains 14 residues. V shed 4 bases and J shed 8 bases, with 14 bases lying between them. CDR1 is MGHRA, CDR2 YSYEKL, per germline. The CDR3 nucleotides are TGCGCCAGCAGCCCCCCAAGGGGGGGGGAAAAACTGTTTTTT. This gives the protein CASSPPRGGEKLFF.

V and J are TRBV7-6 and TRBJ2-7; a weak D match, TRBD2 (5 bases). Trimming stripped 2 bases from V and 4 bases from J, with 18 bases between. Germline V gene lookup returns CDR1 SGHVS and CDR2 FNYEAQ. The CDR3 is made up of 16 amino acids. The CDR3 loop reads CASSLSNFGLRYEQYF. In DNA form, the CDR3 reads TGTGCCAGCAGCTTATCAAACTTCGGACTGAGATACGAGCAGTACTTC.

Notes on this clone: The same CDR3 is also encoded by other DNA sequences in this sample. The chain combines TRBV29-1 with TRBJ1-2, with TRBD1 matching 7 bases. The J segment lost 8 bases and the V segment lost 1 base, leaving 13 bases of the junction unmatched. The germline gives CDR1 SQVTM, CDR2 ANQGSEA. This CDR3 region has 15 residues. The CDR3 loop is CSVEVLGAGGYGYTF. In DNA, the CDR3 is TGCAGCGTTGAAGTTCTAGGGGCAGGGGGGTACGGCTACACCTTC.

The V gene is TRBV7-8, the J gene TRBJ2-3, with 10 nucleotides matching TRBD2. This CDR3 is built from 16 residues. CDR1 is SGHVS, CDR2 FQNEAQ, per germline. The ends lost 3 bases at V and 0 bases at J; junction bases unmatched: 3. The CDR3 protein is CASSFLAGGSTDTQYF. In DNA, the CDR3 is TGTGCCAGCAGCTTTTTAGCGGGGGGCAGCACAGATACGCAGTATTTT. Combining the CDR3 with reference TRBV7-8 and TRBJ2-3 gives the whole variable domain GAGVSQSPRYKVAKRGQDVALRCDPISGHVSLFWYQQALGQGPEFLTYFQNEAQLDKSGLPSDRFFAERPEGSVSTLKIQRTQQEDSAVYLCASSFLAGGSTDTQYFGPGTRLTVL.

The CDR3 DNA reads as TGTGCCAGCAATCATCATCGCGGATCCTACGAGCAGTACTTC. Translating it yields CASNHHRGSYEQYF. The V gene is TRBV6-1, the J gene TRBJ2-7; D is ambiguous. CDR1 and CDR2 (germline): MNHNS, SASEGT. This CDR3 comprises 14 residues. V was pared by 7 bases and J by 1 base, with 14 bases between.

This chain connects TRBV6-5 to TRBJ1-2, with D perhaps matching TRBD1 (6 bases). V lost 8 bases to trimming and J lost 5 bases, with 12 bases between them. From germline, CDR1 is MNHEY and CDR2 SVGAGI. The CDR3 is 12 residues long. In DNA form, the CDR3 reads TGTGCCAGCTCTAAAGGGGGATATGGCTACACCTTC. It specifies CASSKGGYGYTF.

This clone was observed a few times. The V call is TRBV29-1, the J call TRBJ2-1, with 10 bases aligning to TRBD2. The germline CDR1 and CDR2 sequences are SQVTM and ANQGSEA. V gave up 2 bases and J gave up 4 bases; unmatched junction bases: 5. There are 15 residues in the CDR3. The CDR3 sequence: CSVEHIAGGYNEQFF. CDR3 nucleotides: TGCAGCGTTGAACATATAGCGGGGGGATACAATGAGCAGTTCTTC.

The chain employs TRBV6-5 and TRBJ1-2; the D is unclear. Germline V gene sequence: CDR1 MNHEY, CDR2 SVGAGI. V lost 6 bases and J 1 base, leaving 9 bases between the germline ends. This CDR3 has 13 residues. The CDR3 spells CASRPGLNYGYTF. In DNA form, the CDR3 reads TGTGCCAGCAGGCCGGGTCTTAACTATGGCTACACCTTC.

The chain employs TRBV7-9 and TRBJ2-7; 11 positions agree with TRBD2. Losses at the gene ends were 0 bases for V and 2 bases for J; bases not matched to a gene: 6. Germline V gene data show CDR1 as SEHNR and CDR2 as FQNEAQ (reference sequence). The CDR3 length is 17 residues. The CDR3 DNA is TGTGCCAGCAGCTTAGCCGCGACTAGCGGGGAAACCTACGAGCAGTACTTC. Translating gives CASSLAATSGETYEQYF.

This clone was observed a single time. This sequence joins TRBV11-2 and TRBJ1-3, with D hard to call. Germline V lookup: CDR1 SGHAT, CDR2 FQNNGV. The CDR3 extends over 17 amino acids. Trimming removed 5 bases at V and 0 bases at J, with 17 bases between. The CDR3 loop reads CASSPVRGTISGNTIYF. CDR3 bases: TGTGCCAGCAGCCCCGTCCGGGGAACAATCTCTGGAAACACCATATATTTT. The full variable domain, completed using reference TRBV11-2 and TRBJ1-3, is EAGVAQSPRYKIIEKRQSVAFWCNPISGHATLYWYQQILGQGPKLLIQFQNNGVVDDSQLPKDRFSAERLKGVDSTLKIQPAKLEDSAVYLCASSPVRGTISGNTIYFGEGSWLTVV.